Listed below are T cell receptor beta chains from one sample, sequenced in a study of OX40 agonist ivuxolimab in advanced cancers. The protocol was immunoSEQ multiplex PCR, while the TCRdb copy is restricted to in-frame clones and leaves out a portion. The sample records tens of thousands of clones, approximately 90% being singletons. Specimen: CD4+ or CD8+ T cells sorted from blood, collected in a trial of the OX40 agonist ivuxolimab. These receptors originate from an adult with an advanced solid tumor such as melanoma, head and neck, liver or kidney cancer. Each CDR3 is given without its conserved first and last residue.

v_gene: TRBV6-1
j_gene: TRBJ2-2
CDR3aa: ASSEVGGLGGELF

v_gene: TRBV6-4
j_gene: TRBJ2-1
CDR3aa: ASSDSRTGLNEQF

v_gene: TRBV29-1
j_gene: TRBJ1-1
CDR3aa: SVDIAGAF

v_gene: TRBV28
j_gene: TRBJ2-1
CDR3aa: ASASAISSYNEQF

v_gene: TRBV7-3
j_gene: TRBJ2-1
CDR3aa: ASSLGAYNEQF

v_gene: TRBV9
j_gene: TRBJ2-5
CDR3aa: ASSASTGDFQETQY

v_gene: TRBV6-4
j_gene: TRBJ1-2
CDR3aa: ASSDGLDGYT

v_gene: TRBV28
j_gene: TRBJ1-2
CDR3aa: ASSPLGSRERGYT

v_gene: TRBV6-1
j_gene: TRBJ1-5
CDR3aa: ASSASRGIGNQPQH

v_gene: TRBV18
j_gene: TRBJ2-1
CDR3aa: ASSPSTSGTSGTDEQF

v_gene: TRBV9
j_gene: TRBJ1-4
CDR3aa: ASSAGGGQGNEKLF

v_gene: TRBV4-2
j_gene: TRBJ1-4
CDR3aa: ASSLAPETGGEKLF

v_gene: TRBV7-6
j_gene: TRBJ1-1
CDR3aa: ASSLGANTEAF

v_gene: TRBV2
j_gene: TRBJ1-5
CDR3aa: ASRSPQGDQPQH

v_gene: TRBV7-6
j_gene: TRBJ2-1
CDR3aa: ASSLASGSRGEQF

v_gene: TRBV4-3
j_gene: TRBJ2-1
CDR3aa: ASSQDMGGRYAYNEQF

v_gene: TRBV6-1
j_gene: TRBJ1-4
CDR3aa: ASNGGRNEKLF

v_gene: TRBV28
j_gene: TRBJ2-7
CDR3aa: ASSVDRVAYEQY

v_gene: TRBV11-1
j_gene: TRBJ2-2
CDR3aa: ASRPLAGQGELF

v_gene: TRBV6-4
j_gene: TRBJ2-1
CDR3aa: ASSERLARYNEQF

v_gene: TRBV28
j_gene: TRBJ2-3
CDR3aa: ASSLSDTQY

v_gene: TRBV5-8
j_gene: TRBJ2-3
CDR3aa: ASSLYTAGRQY

v_gene: TRBV6-5
j_gene: TRBJ2-1
CDR3aa: ASGLLAGINEQF

v_gene: TRBV11-2
j_gene: TRBJ1-6
CDR3aa: ASSNRGNNSPLH

v_gene: TRBV4-1
j_gene: TRBJ1-5
CDR3aa: ASSPQGSQPQH

v_gene: TRBV29-1
j_gene: TRBJ1-1
CDR3aa: SVEVPGGKDTEAF

v_gene: TRBV4-3
j_gene: TRBJ2-1
CDR3aa: ASSQFGTYNEQF

v_gene: TRBV6-1
j_gene: TRBJ1-5
CDR3aa: ASSAGTLFSNQPQH

v_gene: TRBV27
j_gene: TRBJ1-2
CDR3aa: ASSPGRAYGYT

v_gene: TRBV19
j_gene: TRBJ1-5
CDR3aa: ASSIILGNQPQH

v_gene: TRBV5-1
j_gene: TRBJ2-5
CDR3aa: ASSLGELETQY

v_gene: TRBV11-3
j_gene: TRBJ2-1
CDR3aa: ASSLYSGPYNEQF

v_gene: TRBV7-9
j_gene: TRBJ1-2
CDR3aa: ASSLDTGPAYGYT

v_gene: TRBV5-6
j_gene: TRBJ2-2
CDR3aa: ASSPPGPAGTGELF

v_gene: TRBV19
j_gene: TRBJ2-7
CDR3aa: ASSLRAGVYEQY

v_gene: TRBV2
j_gene: TRBJ1-1
CDR3aa: ASSEARGTEAF

v_gene: TRBV11-1
j_gene: TRBJ1-1
CDR3aa: ASSHGTEGTEAF

v_gene: TRBV5-1
j_gene: TRBJ1-1
CDR3aa: ASSFTSNTEAF

v_gene: TRBV9
j_gene: TRBJ2-1
CDR3aa: ASSAEGQAAVDNEQF

v_gene: TRBV28
j_gene: TRBJ2-1
CDR3aa: ASSLTSGRPLRNEQF

v_gene: TRBV30
j_gene: TRBJ2-7
CDR3aa: AWRLTRSYEQY

v_gene: TRBV27
j_gene: TRBJ1-5
CDR3aa: ASSLSHLYSNQPQH

v_gene: TRBV5-5
j_gene: TRBJ1-2
CDR3aa: ASSFDRIYGYT

v_gene: TRBV7-8
j_gene: TRBJ2-1
CDR3aa: ASSLFEGLNEQF

v_gene: TRBV29-1
j_gene: TRBJ2-2
CDR3aa: SVAGTGIPGELF